The 23 T cell receptor beta chains listed next were all sequenced from one sample in a study of shared clonotypes between healthy human individuals. The assay was immunoSEQ multiplex PCR, and TCRdb's table has in-frame clones only and misses some. The sample gives about 2.4 million clones, roughly 93% of which show up once; 0.36% is in the top ten. Sequencing was done on a sample of naive CD4+ T cells from PBMCs. The subset: CD45RA+ positively selected. These receptors originate from a man aged 18-30 years in good health. Some clones in this sample may be carry-over from other donors' samples.

V and J are TRBV7-3 and TRBJ2-3; no reliable D call. The V gene's germline CDR1 is SGHTA and CDR2 FQGTGA. Trimming pared 4 bases from V and 0 bases from J, leaving 11 bases between. The CDR3 is 15 residues long. CDR3 bases: TGTGCCAGCAGCTCCACAAGATCTAGCACAGATACGCAGTATTTT. Its protein is CASSSTRSSTDTQYF.

The chain combines TRBV10-3 with TRBJ2-1; 9 bases map to TRBD2. In germline, CDR1 is ENHRY, CDR2 SYGVKD. The junction had 5 bases not matched to a gene; V was cut back by 4 bases and J by 4 bases. The CDR3 is 15 amino acids. DNA of the CDR3: TGTGCCATCAGTGCGACTAGCGGAGAGTACAATGAGCAGTTCTTC. As protein: CAISATSGEYNEQFF.

V is TRBV28 and J is TRBJ2-5; 10 positions agree with TRBD1. Looked up from germline, CDR1 is MDHEN and CDR2 is SYDVKM. The junction had 10 bases not matched to a gene; V was cut back by 5 bases and J by 7 bases. The CDR3 runs to 15 residues. The CDR3 DNA reads as TGTGCCAGCAGTCCCCGGGACAGGGGTCGTGTGACCCAGTACTTC. Its protein product is CASSPRDRGRVTQYF.

This chain joins TRBV19 and TRBJ2-7; unclear D gene. Trimming cost V 4 bases and J 2 bases, with 9 bases left between them. This CDR3 spans 13 amino acids. The germline gives CDR1 LNHDA, CDR2 SQIVND (reference sequence). The CDR3 sequence: CASSNKATYEQYF. CDR3 DNA sequence: TGTGCCAGTAGTAATAAGGCCACCTACGAGCAGTACTTC.

About this clone itself: The same CDR3 is also encoded by other DNA sequences in this sample. V gene TRBV28 combines with J gene TRBJ2-3; 8 bases agree with TRBD2. Germline-derived CDR1 and CDR2 are MDHEN and SYDVKM. This CDR3 has 14 amino acids. J was trimmed by 3 bases and V by 2 bases; bases with no gene match: 1. The CDR3 is CASSLVAGTDTQYF. CDR3 DNA: TGTGCCAGCAGTTTAGTAGCGGGAACAGATACGCAGTATTTT.

The chain is built from TRBV6-8 and TRBJ2-7; possible D gene TRBD2, 5 bases. V lost 3 bases and J 3 bases, leaving 15 bases between the germline ends. The CDR3 sequence is 15 residues long. The germline CDR1 and CDR2 sequences are MNHGY and SAAAGT. The CDR3 DNA is TGTGCCAGCAGTTATGTTGGACTCGCCCACTACGAGCAGTACTTC. It encodes CASSYVGLAHYEQYF.

The V and J genes are TRBV19 and TRBJ2-1; 9 bases are shared with TRBD1. Germline V gene data show CDR1 as LNHDA and CDR2 as SQIVND (reference sequence). This CDR3 is 15 amino acids long. Trimming took 6 bases from V and 7 from J; bases not matched to a gene: 10. The CDR3 protein is CASRPPGQGRNEQFF. CDR3 bases: TGTGCCAGTAGACCACCGGGACAGGGACGGAATGAGCAGTTCTTC.

The V and J genes are TRBV7-7 and TRBJ1-1; D unresolved. Germline V CDR1 and CDR2: SSHAT, FNYEAQ (reference sequence). The CDR3 is 13 residues long. V lost 3 bases to trimming and J lost 2 bases, with 7 bases between them. Here the CDR3 DNA reads TGTGCCAGCAGCTTCATGGCAAACACTGAAGCTTTCTTT. Translation: CASSFMANTEAFF. Complete variable domain (other parts from reference TRBV7-7 and TRBJ1-1): GAGVSQSPRYKVTKRGQDVTLRCDPISSHATLYWYQQALGQGPEFLTYFNYEAQPDKSGLPSDRFSAERPEGSISTLTIQRTEQRDSAMYRCASSFMANTEAFFGQGTRLTVV.

The J gene is TRBJ2-7, the V gene TRBV21-1; TRBD2, as called in the table, went unchecked against the DNA. TRBV21-1 is noted as a pseudogene. This CDR3 has 12 amino acids. The CDR3 DNA reads TGTGCCAGCACGGGGGGTACCCACGAGCAGTACTTC. Protein product: CASTGGTHEQYF.

The V gene is TRBV14, the J gene TRBJ2-5; no reliable D call. Germline V lookup: CDR1 SGHDN, CDR2 FVKESK. V lost 0 bases and J 5 bases, leaving 13 bases between the germline ends. The CDR3 covers 15 residues. The CDR3 DNA sequence: TGTGCCAGCAGCCAAGATCCGACACGTCGGGAGACCCAGTACTTC. It encodes CASSQDPTRRETQYF.

Concerning this clone: Different DNA sequences within this sample yield the same CDR3. This chain joins TRBV29-1 and TRBJ2-3; 11 nucleotides line up with TRBD2. The CDR3 covers 13 residues. The V segment lost 5 bases and the J segment 3 bases; nucleotides outside the gene matches: 1. In germline, CDR1 is SQVTM, CDR2 ANQGSEA. The CDR3 here is CSVTSGSTDTQYF. The CDR3 nucleotides read TGCAGCGTTACTAGCGGGAGTACAGATACGCAGTATTTT.

The J gene is TRBJ1-2, the V gene TRBV18; tentatively, D is TRBD1 (6 bases). The CDR3 length is 14 residues. V lost 3 bases and J lost 8, with 16 bases in between. CDR1 and CDR2 (germline): KGHSH, LQKENI. This CDR3 is CASSPKQTGEGYTF. The CDR3 nucleotides are TGTGCCAGCTCACCCAAACAGACAGGCGAAGGCTACACCTTC.

The chain uses TRBV5-1 and TRBJ1-2; D unclear. Germline V gene data show CDR1 as SGHRS and CDR2 as YFSETQ. The CDR3 covers 15 residues. The germline V and J ends were trimmed by 0 bases and 8 bases, with 17 bases remaining between them. The CDR3 sequence: CASSLVTESPSGYTF. CDR3 sequence (DNA): TGCGCCAGCAGCTTGGTAACAGAATCTCCCTCGGGCTACACCTTC.

This chain joins TRBV7-3 and TRBJ2-1, with TRBD2 matching over 7 bases. Germline CDR1 reads SGHTA; CDR2 reads FQGTGA. The length of the CDR3 is 16 residues. V lost 0 bases, J lost 10 bases, and 12 bases stayed unmatched. The CDR3: CASSLTPLAAAGEQFF. The CDR3 DNA reads as TGTGCCAGCAGCTTAACCCCCCTAGCGGCGGCAGGGGAGCAGTTCTTC.

The genes are TRBV11-1 and TRBJ2-5, with 7 bases identical to TRBD2. V shed 5 bases, J shed 7 bases, and the junction held 10 bases outside the gene matches. There are 14 residues in the CDR3. In germline, CDR1 is SGHAT, CDR2 FQDESV (reference sequence). The CDR3 DNA follows: TGTGCCAGCAGCGTTGGGCTAGCGGTAGGGACCCAGTACTTC. It encodes CASSVGLAVGTQYF. Full variable domain (outside the CDR3, taken from reference TRBV11-1 and TRBJ2-5): EAEVAQSPRYKITEKSQAVAFWCDPISGHATLYWYRQILGQGPELLVQFQDESVVDDSQLPKDRFSAERLKGVDSTLKIQPAELGDSAMYLCASSVGLAVGTQYFGPGTRLLVL.

The chain combines TRBV28 with TRBJ1-5, with D possibly matching TRBD1 (5 bases). The V end was cut by 7 bases, the J end by 7 bases, with 23 bases between. The CDR3 is made up of 16 amino acids. Germline CDR1 MDHEN, CDR2 SYDVKM. CDR3 sequence (DNA): TGTGCCAGCACCCTAAGTCTGGGGCAGGTTGGGCAGCCCCAGCATTTT. Amino acids: CASTLSLGQVGQPQHF.

The CDR3 reads CASSLDLAGGPYEQYF. DNA for the CDR3: TGCGCCAGCAGCTTGGATCTCGCGGGAGGACCCTACGAGCAGTACTTC. The V call is TRBV5-1, the J call TRBJ2-7; 8 bases line up with TRBD2. The CDR3 extends over 16 amino acids. V was clipped by 0 bases and J by 2 bases; unmatched bases: 7. Germline assignment: CDR1 SGHRS and CDR2 YFSETQ.

Of note for this clone: In the same sample, other DNA sequences code for this CDR3. The rearrangement uses TRBV29-1 and TRBJ2-1; D unresolved. Germline CDR1 and CDR2: SQVTM and ANQGSEA. V was pared by 3 bases and J by 1 base, with 4 bases between. This CDR3 has 12 amino acids. CDR3 region: CSVERSYNEQFF. The DNA for the CDR3 is TGCAGCGTTGAGAGATCCTACAATGAGCAGTTCTTC.

V is TRBV6-1 and J is TRBJ2-1, with 7 bases identical to TRBD2. The CDR3 has 15 amino acids. Germline CDR1 reads MNHNS; CDR2 reads SASEGT. V trimming: 1 base; J trimming: 7 bases; junction bases outside the gene matches: 7. The CDR3 DNA is TGTGCCAGCAGTGAAGTGGGAGGGGTAGGGAATGAGCAGTTCTTC. Protein product: CASSEVGGVGNEQFF.

The gene calls are TRBV4-2 and TRBJ2-5, with 7 positions matching TRBD1. Germline V CDR1 and CDR2: LGHNA, YNFKEQ. V shed 4 bases, J shed 3 bases, and the junction held 11 bases outside the gene matches. The CDR3 length is 16 residues. The CDR3 DNA follows: TGTGCCAGCAGCCGACAGACAGGGCAAGGGGAAGAGACCCAGTACTTC. It codes for CASSRQTGQGEETQYF.

V usage is TRBV6-5 and J usage is TRBJ1-1; D might be TRBD1 (5 bases). V lost 2 bases and J lost 1, with 8 bases in between. The CDR3 loop spans 14 amino acids. Germline V lookup: CDR1 MNHEY, CDR2 SVGAGI. For the CDR3, the DNA is TGTGCCAGCAGTTACGGGGGATGGAACACTGAAGCTTTCTTT. Translation gives CASSYGGWNTEAFF.

A note on this clone: Other nucleotide sequences in the sample specify the same CDR3. This sequence joins TRBV5-1 and TRBJ1-4, with 8 bases matching TRBD1. The CDR3 covers 14 residues. The V gene's germline CDR1 is SGHRS and CDR2 YFSETQ. The trim removed 7 bases at V and 5 bases at J, leaving 7 bases unmatched. The CDR3 nucleotides are TGCGCCAGCCGAAGACAGGGGACAAATGAAAAACTGTTTTTT. Encoded protein: CASRRQGTNEKLFF. Looking up the rest from reference TRBV5-1 and TRBJ1-4 gives the full variable domain: KAGVTQTPRYLIKTRGQQVTLSCSPISGHRSVSWYQQTPGQGLQFLFEYFSETQRNKGNFPGRFSGRQFSNSRSEMNVSTLELGDSALYLCASRRQGTNEKLFFGSGTQLSVL.

There are a few counts of this clone. In the same sample, other DNA sequences code for this CDR3. This chain connects TRBV5-1 to TRBJ1-2; 7 nucleotides line up with TRBD1. Germline CDR1 is SGHRS and CDR2 is YFSETQ. The trim removed 5 bases at V and 3 bases at J, leaving 4 bases unmatched. CDR3 length: 13 amino acids. The CDR3 nucleotides read TGCGCCAGCAGTCCCGACAGGGACTATGGCTACACCTTC. It translates to CASSPDRDYGYTF.